The rows below give T cell receptor beta chains drawn from one sample of a study of shared clonotypes between healthy human individuals. Sequencing used immunoSEQ multiplex PCR; TCRdb keeps in-frame clones, though not all of them. Among approximately 1.5 million clones listed, around 98.5% were seen once. The sample consisted of naive CD4+ T cells sorted from blood. All receptors come from a man aged 25-45 years in good health. Each CDR3 is given with its conserved first and last residue. D genes are given only for firm matches. Expanded clones get a size class; other rows say once, few or many, or leave the size out.

CDR3aa,CDR3nt,d_gene,j_gene,v_gene,abundance
CASSSYTPSYEQYF,TGTGCCAGCAGCTCCTACACCCCCTCCTACGAGCAGTACTTC,-,TRBJ2-7,TRBV7-2,-
CASSILYGYTF,TGTGCCAGTAGTATCCTCTATGGCTACACCTTC,-,TRBJ1-2,TRBV19,-
CASSLAVLAGGPDTGELFF,TGCGCCAGCAGCTTGGCCGTACTAGCGGGAGGGCCAGACACCGGGGAGCTGTTTTTT,TRBD2,TRBJ2-2,TRBV5-1,-
CASRETSLSGELFF,TGTGCCAGCAGGGAAACTAGTTTATCCGGGGAGCTGTTTTTT,-,TRBJ2-2,TRBV11-2,-
CAITPDRPPGEAFF,TGTGCCATCACCCCCGACAGGCCGCCTGGTGAAGCTTTCTTT,-,TRBJ1-1,TRBV10-3,-
CASSSSTGGVSYEQYF,TGTGCCAGCAGTTCTTCAACAGGGGGCGTCTCCTACGAGCAGTACTTC,TRBD1,TRBJ2-7,TRBV27,-
CASSSLSFRSSNEQFF,TGCGCCAGCAGCTCCCTAAGTTTTCGATCTTCCAATGAGCAGTTCTTC,-,TRBJ2-1,TRBV5-1,-
CATGTGTSGYTF,TGTGCCACCGGGACAGGGACCTCTGGCTACACCTTC,TRBD1,TRBJ1-2,TRBV7-9,-
CASSLYRGRGTTNEKLFF,TGTGCCAGCAGTCTCTACAGGGGGCGCGGTACAACTAATGAAAAACTGTTTTTT,TRBD1,TRBJ1-4,TRBV27,-
CSAEQGADTEAFF,TGCAGCGCCGAACAGGGGGCAGACACTGAAGCTTTCTTT,TRBD1,TRBJ1-1,TRBV29-1,-
CATSRDRAQETQYF,TGTGCCACCAGCAGAGACCGTGCTCAAGAGACCCAGTACTTC,-,TRBJ2-5,TRBV15,-
CASSVDSASGSYEQYF,TGTGCCAGCAGCGTAGATTCGGCTAGCGGATCCTACGAGCAGTACTTC,TRBD2,TRBJ2-7,TRBV9,-
CASSISTASLGQYF,TGTGCCAGTAGTATCTCTACGGCGAGTTTAGGGCAGTACTTC,-,TRBJ2-7,TRBV19,-
CASGAGFTYEQYF,TGTGCCAGCGGCGCAGGGTTTACCTACGAGCAGTACTTC,-,TRBJ2-7,TRBV7-9,once
CASSLGQGPSYEQYF,TGTGCCAGCAGTTTGGGACAGGGGCCCTCTTACGAGCAGTACTTC,TRBD1,TRBJ2-7,TRBV7-9,-
CASSLSGSYEQYF,TGTGCCAGCAGTCTCTCGGGGAGCTACGAGCAGTACTTC,-,TRBJ2-7,TRBV27,once
CASSRFDNEQFF,TGTGCCAGCTCACGATTTGACAATGAGCAGTTCTTC,-,TRBJ2-1,TRBV18,-
CASSLPGLAFNEQFF,TGTGCCAGCAGCTTACCGGGACTAGCGTTCAATGAGCAGTTCTTC,TRBD2,TRBJ2-1,TRBV11-2,-
CSARPQYF,TGCAGTGCTAGACCGCAGTATTTT,-,TRBJ2-3,TRBV20-1,-
CASSQAPAGVYEQYF,TGTGCCAGCAGCCAAGCCCCAGCGGGAGTGTACGAGCAGTACTTC,TRBD2,TRBJ2-7,TRBV4-2,-
CASSYGQGSNYGYTF,TGCGCCAGCAGCTACGGACAGGGGAGTAACTATGGCTACACCTTC,TRBD1,TRBJ1-2,TRBV5-1,-
CASATGTRRTDTQYF,TGTGCCAGCGCGACCGGGACCCGACGCACAGATACGCAGTATTTT,-,TRBJ2-3,TRBV6-5,-
CASSRGQQETQYF,TGTGCCAGCAGCCGAGGACAGCAAGAGACCCAGTACTTC,-,TRBJ2-5,TRBV7-2,-
CASRETEAFF,TGTGCCAGCAGGGAGACTGAAGCTTTCTTT,-,TRBJ1-1,TRBV28,-
CASSPDRASRIYQPQHF,TGTGCCAGCAGTCCGGACAGGGCATCAAGAATCTATCAGCCCCAGCATTTT,TRBD1,TRBJ1-5,TRBV7-3,-
CAWSVLKINTGELFF,TGTGCCTGGAGTGTCCTGAAGATTAACACCGGGGAGCTGTTTTTT,-,TRBJ2-2,TRBV30,-
CASSLDRGNEQFF,TGCGCCAGCAGCTTAGACAGGGGAAATGAGCAGTTCTTC,TRBD1,TRBJ2-1,TRBV5-1,-
CASSRPSSYNEQFF,TGTGCCAGCAGTCGCCCGAGCTCCTACAATGAGCAGTTCTTC,-,TRBJ2-1,TRBV6-5,-
CASSVDRGSYEQYF,TGTGCCAGTAGTGTCGACAGGGGATCCTACGAGCAGTACTTC,TRBD1,TRBJ2-7,TRBV19,-
CASSATTLEQYF,TGTGCCAGCAGTGCGACTACCCTCGAGCAGTACTTC,-,TRBJ2-7,TRBV2,-
CASSKGQGAGELFF,TGCGCCAGCAGCAAAGGACAGGGGGCCGGGGAGCTGTTTTTT,TRBD1,TRBJ2-2,TRBV5-1,-
CASSPEDYGYTF,TGTGCCAGCAGCCCCGAGGATTATGGCTACACCTTC,-,TRBJ1-2,TRBV7-9,-
CAISEMREGRDTQYF,TGTGCCATCAGTGAAATGCGGGAGGGCCGCGATACGCAGTATTTT,TRBD2,TRBJ2-3,TRBV10-3,-
CAISGTGGTDTQYF,TGTGCCATCAGCGGGACAGGGGGCACAGATACGCAGTATTTT,TRBD1,TRBJ2-3,TRBV10-3,-
CAGRGNFRDELFF,TGTGCCGGTAGAGGTAATTTCCGGGACGAACTGTTTTTT,-,TRBJ1-4,TRBV2,-
CASSRPGTMNPYEQYF,TGTGCCAGCAGTCGTCCCGGGACAATGAATCCCTACGAGCAGTACTTC,-,TRBJ2-7,TRBV28,-
CASPTGYLGYTF,TGTGCCAGCCCTACGGGGTATCTCGGCTACACCTTC,-,TRBJ1-2,TRBV5-3,-
CASSLGSGRANEQFF,TGTGCCAGCAGCTTAGGTAGCGGGAGGGCCAATGAGCAGTTCTTC,TRBD2,TRBJ2-1,TRBV5-6,-
CASSLASGGMAYEQYF,TGTGCCAGCAGCTTAGCCTCAGGGGGCATGGCCTACGAGCAGTACTTC,TRBD1,TRBJ2-7,TRBV7-2,-
CASSRDSKGYEQYF,TGTGCCAGCAGCCGGGACAGCAAAGGCTACGAGCAGTACTTC,TRBD1,TRBJ2-7,TRBV5-4,-
CASSYGGLPEAFF,TGTGCCAGCAGTTACGGCGGGCTACCTGAAGCTTTCTTT,-,TRBJ1-1,TRBV6-5,-
CASSSPVGSGNTIYF,TGTGCCAGCAGCTCACCCGTGGGGTCTGGAAACACCATATATTTT,-,TRBJ1-3,TRBV7-6,-
CASSTTGDGMHTEAFF,TGCGCCAGCAGCACAACAGGGGACGGTATGCACACTGAAGCTTTCTTT,TRBD1,TRBJ1-1,TRBV5-1,-
CASSQDSGREVDAETQYF,TGCGCCAGCAGCCAAGATTCCGGGCGGGAGGTAGATGCGGAGACCCAGTACTTC,TRBD2,TRBJ2-5,TRBV4-1,-
CASSPDGGTDTQYF,TGCGCCAGCAGTCCCGATGGGGGCACAGATACGCAGTATTTT,-,TRBJ2-3,TRBV5-1,-
CSVAANPGDTQYF,TGCAGCGTTGCAGCCAATCCTGGGGATACGCAGTATTTT,-,TRBJ2-3,TRBV29-1,-
CASSSPGQANLEQFF,TGTGCCAGCAGTTCGCCGGGACAGGCGAACCTGGAACAGTTCTTC,TRBD1,TRBJ2-1,TRBV27,-
CATSRDTGGGDTQYF,TGTGCCACCAGCAGAGATACAGGGGGCGGAGATACGCAGTATTTT,TRBD1,TRBJ2-3,TRBV15,-